One sample yielded the 3 T cell receptor beta chains listed below, sequenced in a study of quantifying T cell responses using KT2 cells. Looking at the study overall: Reverse transcription used primers in the TCR alpha and beta constant regions.

An oligo carrying a UMI was ligated to the cDNA 3' end. An equimolar mix of RC1.1 and RC1.2 primed the beta chain across TRBC1 and TRBC2. A single record per CDR3 protein comes from TCRdb applying MiXCR to the UMI-ligation and nested PCR reads. The sample consists of around 50,000 distinct CDR3 sequences, approximately 10% of them appearing once. Material: PBMCs spiked with cells of the T cell clone KT2. The receptors were sampled from a human donor.

The V call is TRBV10-2, the J call TRBJ1-1; no definite D call. The CDR3 is made up of 12 amino acids. Trimming left V 10 bases short and J 1 base short, with 10 bases between. Germline CDR1 reads WSHSY; CDR2 reads SAAADI. The CDR3 protein is CATRRGNTEAFF. DNA for the CDR3: TGCGCCACCCGACGGGGGAACACTGAAGCTTTCTTT.

This clonotype was picked up many times. The chain uses TRBV20-1 and TRBJ2-7, with D tentatively TRBD1 (6 bases). Deletions cut 0 bases from V and 2 bases from J, with 11 bases between. The germline V gene has CDR1 DFQATT and CDR2 SNEGSKA (reference sequence). The CDR3 consists of 14 residues. CDR3 DNA: TGCAGTGCTAGAGAGGAATGGACAGCCTACGAGCAGTACTTC. Translating it yields CSAREEWTAYEQYF.

The sample holds many counts of this clonotype. The chain is built from TRBV2 and TRBJ2-5, with D perhaps assigned TRBD1 or TRBD2 (5 bases each). Germline V gives CDR1 SNHLY, CDR2 FYNNEI. This CDR3 spans 13 amino acids. With 8 bases removed from V and 1 base from J, the gap between germline ends came to 11 bases. The CDR3 DNA reads as TGTGCCAGCCTGGGACCCTTCCAAGAGACCCAGTACTTC. Translation: CASLGPFQETQYF.